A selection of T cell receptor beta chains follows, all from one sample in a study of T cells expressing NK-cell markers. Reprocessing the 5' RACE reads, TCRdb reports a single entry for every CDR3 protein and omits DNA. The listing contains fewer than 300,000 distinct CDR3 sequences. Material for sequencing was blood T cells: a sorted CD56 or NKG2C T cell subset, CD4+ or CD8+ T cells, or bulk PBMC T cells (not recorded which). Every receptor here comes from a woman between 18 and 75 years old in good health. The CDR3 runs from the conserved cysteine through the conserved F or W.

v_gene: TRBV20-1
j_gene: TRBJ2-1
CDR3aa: CSARRLAGSSYNEQFF

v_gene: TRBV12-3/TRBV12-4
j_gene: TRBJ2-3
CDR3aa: CASSFLGVSTDTQYF

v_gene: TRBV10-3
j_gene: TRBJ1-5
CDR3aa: CAISESDSNQPQHF

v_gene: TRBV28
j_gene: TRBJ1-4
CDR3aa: CASSTGANEKLFF

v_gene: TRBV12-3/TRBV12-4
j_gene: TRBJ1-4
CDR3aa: CASSQRGTGGYEKLFF

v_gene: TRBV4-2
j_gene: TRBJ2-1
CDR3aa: CASSRGRLAGPNNEQFF

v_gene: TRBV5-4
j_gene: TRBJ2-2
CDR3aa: CASSFTGNTGELFF

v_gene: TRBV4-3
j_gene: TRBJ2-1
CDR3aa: CASSQGGAGDYNEQFF

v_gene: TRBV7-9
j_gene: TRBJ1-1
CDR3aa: CASSLGSRGHTEAFF

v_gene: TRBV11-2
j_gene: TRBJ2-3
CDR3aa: CASSLVPPGDTQYF

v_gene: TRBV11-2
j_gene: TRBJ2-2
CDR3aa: CASTSTRVFGGELFF

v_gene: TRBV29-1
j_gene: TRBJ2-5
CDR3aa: CSVGVLGETQYF

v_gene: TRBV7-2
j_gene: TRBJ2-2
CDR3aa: CASSSQLAGSTGELFF

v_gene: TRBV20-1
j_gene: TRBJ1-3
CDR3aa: CSARARSYSGNTIYF

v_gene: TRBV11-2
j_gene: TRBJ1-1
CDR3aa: CASSLRDRGSEAFF

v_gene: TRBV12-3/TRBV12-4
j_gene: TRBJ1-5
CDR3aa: CASSPRQGRNQPQHF

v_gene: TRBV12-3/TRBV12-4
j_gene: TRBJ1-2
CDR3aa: CASSPDSYGYTF

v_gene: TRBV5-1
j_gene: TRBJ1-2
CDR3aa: CASSPLMRSGSGYTF

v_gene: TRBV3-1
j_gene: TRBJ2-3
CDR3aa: CASTQTRGTDTQYF

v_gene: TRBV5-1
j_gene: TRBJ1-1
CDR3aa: CASSLGAANTEAFF

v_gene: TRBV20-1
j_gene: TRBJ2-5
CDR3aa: CSAGRGLGQYF

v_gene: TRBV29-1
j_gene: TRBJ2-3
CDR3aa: CSVRAAGTPAIVQYF

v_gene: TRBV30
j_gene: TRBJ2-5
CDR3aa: CAWSVGLLAGPQETQYF

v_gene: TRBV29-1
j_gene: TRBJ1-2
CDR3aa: CSVSTDSYGYTF

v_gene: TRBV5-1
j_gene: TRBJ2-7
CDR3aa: CASGEQGGREQYF

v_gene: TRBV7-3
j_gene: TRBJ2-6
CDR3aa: CASSPRTGGSGANVLTF

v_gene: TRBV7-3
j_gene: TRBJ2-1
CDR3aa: CASSPRGMDEQFF

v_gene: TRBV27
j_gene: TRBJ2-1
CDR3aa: CASKLAGSRSSYNEQFF

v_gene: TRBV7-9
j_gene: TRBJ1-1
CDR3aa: CASSQGDRGTEAFF

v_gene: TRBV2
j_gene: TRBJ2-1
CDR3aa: CASSEMAGGPSKSDEQFF

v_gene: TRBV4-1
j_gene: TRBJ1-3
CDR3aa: CASSELGAGNTIYF

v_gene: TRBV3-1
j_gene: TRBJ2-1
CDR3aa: CASSPRTGPYNEQFF

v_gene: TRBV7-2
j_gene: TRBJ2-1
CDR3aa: CAGRQAGEQFF

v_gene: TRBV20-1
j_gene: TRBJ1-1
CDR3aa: CSASRRASTEAFF

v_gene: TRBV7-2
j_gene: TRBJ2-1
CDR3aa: CASSLGQISYNEQFF

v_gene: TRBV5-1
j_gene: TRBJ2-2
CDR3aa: CASSTSDREGGELFF

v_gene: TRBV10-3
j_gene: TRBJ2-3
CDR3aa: CAISESRLAGSTDTQYF

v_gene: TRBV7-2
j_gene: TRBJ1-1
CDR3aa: CASSFSLNTEAFF

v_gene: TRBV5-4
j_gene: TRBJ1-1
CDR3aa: CASRILEGYTEAFF

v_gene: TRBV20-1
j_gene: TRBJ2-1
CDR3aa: CSANLAGGPGEQFF

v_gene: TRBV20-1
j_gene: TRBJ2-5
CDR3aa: CSARLWSETQYF

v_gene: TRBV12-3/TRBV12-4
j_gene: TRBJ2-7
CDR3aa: CASRPVSGYEQYF

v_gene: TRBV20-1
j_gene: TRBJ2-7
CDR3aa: CSARVGTEAYEQYF